The 18 T cell receptor beta chains reported below all come from one sample, sequenced in a study of blood T cell repertoires in COVID-19. Repertoires were generated with immunoSEQ multiplex PCR, while TCRdb's copy carries only in-frame clones and drops some. The table lists roughly 410,000 clones, around 89% of them singletons, with 0.95% to 1.5% in the top ten. Material for sequencing was peripheral blood. The receptors here all came from a middle-aged man with acute or convalescent COVID-19.

The CDR3 here is CASSHPDRAETQYF. For the CDR3, the DNA is TGTGCCAGCAGTCATCCGGACAGGGCGGAGACCCAGTACTTC. This rearrangement joins TRBV5-4 to TRBJ2-5; 8 nucleotides match TRBD1. In germline, CDR1 is SGHNT, CDR2 YYREEE (reference sequence). The length of the CDR3 is 14 residues. The V and J ends lost 5 bases and 5 bases, in that order; junction bases with no gene match: 8. The variable domain in full, with the rest retrieved from reference TRBV5-4 and TRBJ2-5, is ETGVTQSPTHLIKTRGQQVTLRCSSQSGHNTVSWYQQALGQGPQFIFQYYREEENGRGNFPPRFSGLQFPNYSSELNVNALELDDSALYLCASSHPDRAETQYFGPGTRLLVL.

V gene TRBV7-8 combines with J gene TRBJ1-2; D may be TRBD1 (6 bases). Between the trimmed V and J ends, which lost 1 base and 8 bases, there was a span of 14 bases. Germline V gene sequence: CDR1 SGHVS, CDR2 FQNEAQ. The CDR3 loop spans 14 amino acids. This CDR3 reads CASSLVLGASGYTF. The CDR3 region has the DNA TGTGCCAGCAGCTTAGTTCTGGGGGCATCCGGCTACACCTTC.

The J gene is TRBJ2-2, the V gene TRBV6-6; TRBD2 matches at 8 bases. V gave up 0 bases and J gave up 7 bases; unmatched junction bases: 4. Germline values: CDR1 MNHNY, CDR2 SVGAGI (reference sequence). The CDR3 spans 15 residues. The CDR3 reads CASSYSGGDNGELFF. The CDR3 nucleotides read TGTGCCAGCAGTTACTCCGGGGGGGATAACGGGGAGCTGTTTTTT.

The chain combines TRBV7-2 with TRBJ1-5; D is possibly TRBD1 (6 bases). Trimming took off 5 bases at V and 5 bases at J, with 13 bases between the two ends. CDR1 and CDR2 (germline): SGHTA, FQGNSA. The CDR3 loop spans 14 amino acids. This chain's CDR3 is CASSEQGPHQPQHF. The CDR3 coding sequence is TGTGCCAGCAGCGAACAGGGACCCCATCAGCCCCAGCATTTT.

V and J are TRBV7-8 and TRBJ2-1; D gene unclear. This CDR3 has 17 residues. Trimming shortened V by 5 bases and J by 5 bases, and 22 bases separated the two germline ends. Germline CDR1 is SGHVS and CDR2 is FQNEAQ. CDR3 nucleotide sequence: TGTGCCAGCAGCCTAAGCAATCATCGGGTCTCGAACAATGAGCAGTTCTTC. The encoded protein is CASSLSNHRVSNNEQFF.

The chain combines TRBV5-4 with TRBJ2-5; 11 bases match TRBD2. Germline-derived CDR1 and CDR2 are SGHNT and YYREEE (reference sequence). J lost 5 bases, V lost 5 bases, and 11 bases had no gene match. The length of the CDR3 is 16 residues. CDR3 residues: CASRPTTSGSRETQYF. The DNA for the CDR3 is TGTGCCAGCAGACCGACCACTAGCGGGAGTCGGGAGACCCAGTACTTC.

This clone was seen only a few times. The V call is TRBV18, the J call TRBJ2-7; a weak D match, TRBD1 (5 bases). CDR3 length equals 12 residues. CDR1 and CDR2 from the germline V gene are KGHSH and LQKENI. Trimming removed 5 bases from V and 13 bases from J, with 18 bases in between. The CDR3 protein is CASSSDIDRAYF. The CDR3 DNA follows: TGTGCCAGCTCATCGGATATTGACAGAGCCTACTTC.

The chain couples TRBV7-9 to TRBJ2-7, with 10 bases lining up with TRBD1. The CDR3 spans 14 residues. Germline lookup yields CDR1 SEHNR and CDR2 FQNEAQ (reference sequence). J gave up 3 bases and V 4 bases, and 3 bases lay outside the gene matches. The CDR3 loop reads CASSSGDRGYEQYF. The DNA of the CDR3 is TGTGCCAGCAGCTCAGGGGACAGGGGCTACGAGCAGTACTTC. Variable domain in full (rest from reference TRBV7-9 and TRBJ2-7): DTGVSQNPRHKITKRGQNVTFRCDPISEHNRLYWYRQTLGQGPEFLTYFQNEAQLEKSRLLSDRFSAERPKGSFSTLEIQRTEQGDSAMYLCASSSGDRGYEQYFGPGTRLTVT.

The gene calls are TRBV6-6 and TRBJ1-1; tentative D call: TRBD1 (6 bases). This CDR3 has 15 residues. Looked up from germline, CDR1 is MNHNY and CDR2 is SVGAGI (reference sequence). The V gene lost 5 bases and the J gene lost 6 bases, with 19 bases spanning the gap. CDR3 loop: CASSPPLAGVAEAFF. DNA for the CDR3: TGTGCCAGCAGTCCTCCTCTTGCAGGGGTGGCTGAAGCTTTCTTT.

V and J are TRBV9 and TRBJ1-5; D call uncertain. Germline V gene data show CDR1 as SGDLS and CDR2 as YYNGEE. The V gene lost 0 bases and the J gene lost 7 bases, with 8 bases spanning the gap. The length of the CDR3 is 13 residues. CDR3 loop: CASSVAEGQPQHF. For the CDR3, the DNA is TGTGCCAGCAGCGTAGCGGAGGGCCAGCCCCAGCATTTT.

This chain links TRBV19 with TRBJ2-7, with D possibly matching TRBD2 (6 bases). Per the germline V gene, CDR1 is LNHDA and CDR2 is SQIVND (reference sequence). This CDR3 region has 15 residues. The ends were cut back, 3 bases at V and 2 bases at J, with 14 bases in the middle. The CDR3 spells CASSMRRDGTYEQYF. The CDR3 DNA follows: TGTGCCAGTAGTATGCGGCGGGACGGAACCTACGAGCAGTACTTC.

The V gene is TRBV3-1 (or the pseudogene TRBV3-2), the J gene TRBJ1-1; D gene ambiguous. From germline, CDR1 is LGHDT and CDR2 YNNKEL (reference sequence). The CDR3 spans 12 residues. V was clipped by 0 bases and J by 10 bases, with 9 bases between them. CDR3 sequence reads: CASSQDIDVAFF. The CDR3 DNA is TGTGCCAGCAGCCAAGATATAGATGTAGCTTTCTTT.

This clone was counted a single time. The rearrangement links TRBV7-9 to TRBJ1-6, with 9 bases that match TRBD1. Germline CDR1 SEHNR, CDR2 FQNEAQ (reference sequence). Losses at the gene ends were 5 bases for V and 9 bases for J; bases not matched to a gene: 11. The CDR3 is 16 residues long. This CDR3 is CASSDPGQGLPSPLHF. CDR3 nucleotide sequence: TGTGCCAGCAGCGACCCGGGACAGGGTCTCCCTTCACCCCTCCACTTT. Full variable domain (remainder filled in from reference TRBV7-9 and TRBJ1-6): DTGVSQNPRHKITKRGQNVTFRCDPISEHNRLYWYRQTLGQGPEFLTYFQNEAQLEKSRLLSDRFSAERPKGSFSTLEIQRTEQGDSAMYLCASSDPGQGLPSPLHFGNGTRLTVT.

This rearrangement joins TRBV13 to TRBJ2-5; 7 nucleotides match TRBD2. Per germline, CDR1 PRHDT and CDR2 FYEKMQ (reference sequence). The CDR3 extends over 17 amino acids. V lost 1 base, J lost 2 bases, and 10 bases stayed unmatched. The DNA for the CDR3 is TGTGCCAGCAGCTTAGTTTCCGGGGGGAATTATCAAGAGACCCAGTACTTC. It codes for CASSLVSGGNYQETQYF.

The genes are TRBV27 and TRBJ2-7; TRBD1 matches at 8 bases. V was pared by 5 bases and J by 3 bases, with 6 bases of the junction left unmatched. Germline CDR1 reads MNHEY; CDR2 reads SMNVEV (reference sequence). The length of the CDR3 is 14 residues. CDR3 residues: CASSHGTGLYEQYF. The CDR3, as DNA: TGTGCCAGCAGTCACGGGACAGGACTCTACGAGCAGTACTTC.

CDR3 nucleotide sequence: TGTGCCAGCAGTGGAAAGACATCGGATAGCAATCAGCCCCAGCATTTT. Translating it yields CASSGKTSDSNQPQHF. The gene calls are TRBV6-6 and TRBJ1-5; D not resolved. CDR1 is MNHNY and CDR2 is SVGAGI in the germline V gene (reference sequence). Trimming removed 5 bases at V and 0 bases at J, with 14 bases between. The CDR3 spans 16 residues.

This clone was observed once. The chain is built from TRBV18 and TRBJ1-1, with TRBD1 as a possible D gene (5 bases). V was cut by 2 bases and J by 3 bases, with 13 bases left in between. The CDR3 contains 15 residues. Germline V gives CDR1 KGHSH, CDR2 LQKENI. In DNA, the CDR3 is TGTGCCAGCTCACCATCAGGGAATCGGGACACTGAAGCTTTCTTT. Amino acid sequence: CASSPSGNRDTEAFF.

The chain has TRBV11-3 and TRBJ2-1; D possibly corresponds to TRBD1 (5 bases). Germline CDR1 and CDR2: SGHNT and YENEEA. V gave up 5 bases and J gave up 4 bases, with 15 bases separating them. The CDR3 is 15 amino acids. This CDR3 is CASSLRGPTYNEQFF. The CDR3, as DNA: TGTGCCAGCAGCCTAAGGGGCCCCACGTACAATGAGCAGTTCTTC.